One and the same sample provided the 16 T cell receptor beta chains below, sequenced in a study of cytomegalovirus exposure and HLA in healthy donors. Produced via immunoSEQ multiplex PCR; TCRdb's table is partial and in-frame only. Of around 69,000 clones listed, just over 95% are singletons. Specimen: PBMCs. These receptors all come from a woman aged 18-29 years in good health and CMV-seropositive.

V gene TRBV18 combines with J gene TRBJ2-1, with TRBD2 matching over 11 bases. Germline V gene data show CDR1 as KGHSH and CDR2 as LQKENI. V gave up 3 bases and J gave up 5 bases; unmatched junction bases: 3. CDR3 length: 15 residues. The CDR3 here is CASSPGTSGNNEQFF. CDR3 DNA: TGTGCCAGCTCACCCGGGACTAGCGGCAACAATGAGCAGTTCTTC.

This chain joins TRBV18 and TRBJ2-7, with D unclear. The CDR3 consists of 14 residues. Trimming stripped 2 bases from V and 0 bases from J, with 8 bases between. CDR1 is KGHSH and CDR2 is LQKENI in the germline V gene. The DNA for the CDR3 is TGTGCCAGCTCACCATCGGTTTTCTCCTACGAGCAGTACTTC. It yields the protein CASSPSVFSYEQYF.

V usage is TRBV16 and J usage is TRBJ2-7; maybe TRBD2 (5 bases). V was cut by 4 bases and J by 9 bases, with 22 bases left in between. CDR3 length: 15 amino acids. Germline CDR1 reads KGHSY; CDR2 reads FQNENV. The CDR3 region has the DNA TGTGCCAGCAGCCCCTCCACCCGGAGGCCGACGGGGCAGTACTTC. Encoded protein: CASSPSTRRPTGQYF.

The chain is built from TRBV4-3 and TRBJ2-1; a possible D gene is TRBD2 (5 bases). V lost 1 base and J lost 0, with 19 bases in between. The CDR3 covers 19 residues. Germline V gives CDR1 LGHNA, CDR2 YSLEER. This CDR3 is CASSQGAGGLPFSYNEQFF. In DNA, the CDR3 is TGCGCCAGCAGCCAAGGGGCGGGTGGACTCCCTTTCTCCTACAATGAGCAGTTCTTC.

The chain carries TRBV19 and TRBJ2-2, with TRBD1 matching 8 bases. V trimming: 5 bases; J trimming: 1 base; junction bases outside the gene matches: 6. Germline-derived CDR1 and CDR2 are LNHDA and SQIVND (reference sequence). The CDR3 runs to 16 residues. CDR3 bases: TGTGCCAGTAGTCCCGTAGACAGGGGGAACACCGGGGAGCTGTTTTTT. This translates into CASSPVDRGNTGELFF.

CDR3 sequence reads: CASSRGTGGSYNTEAFF. The CDR3 nucleotides are TGCGCCAGCAGCCGAGGGACAGGGGGTTCCTATAACACTGAAGCTTTCTTT. This chain joins TRBV4-3 and TRBJ1-1, with TRBD1 matching 11 bases. V shed 4 bases and J 2 bases; nucleotides not matched to a gene: 9. The CDR3 is 17 residues long. Germline V gene lookup returns CDR1 LGHNA and CDR2 YSLEER.

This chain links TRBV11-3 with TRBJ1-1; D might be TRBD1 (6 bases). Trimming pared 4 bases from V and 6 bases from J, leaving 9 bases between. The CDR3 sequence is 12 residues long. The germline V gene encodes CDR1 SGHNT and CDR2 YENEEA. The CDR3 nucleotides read TGTGCCAGCAGCTCTACAGGGTCTGAAGCTTTCTTT. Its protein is CASSSTGSEAFF. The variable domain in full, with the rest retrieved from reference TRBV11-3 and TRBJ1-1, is EAGVVQSPRYKIIEKKQPVAFWCNPISGHNTLYWYLQNLGQGPELLIRYENEEAVDDSQLPKDRFSAERLKGVDSTLKIQPAELGDSAVYLCASSSTGSEAFFGQGTRLTVV.

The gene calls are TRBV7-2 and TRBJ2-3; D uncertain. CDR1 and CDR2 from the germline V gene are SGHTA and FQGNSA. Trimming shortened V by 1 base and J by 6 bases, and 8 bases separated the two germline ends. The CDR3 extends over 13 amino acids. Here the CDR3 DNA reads TGTGCCAGCAGCTTAGATCAGCGTGATACGCAGTATTTT. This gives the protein CASSLDQRDTQYF.

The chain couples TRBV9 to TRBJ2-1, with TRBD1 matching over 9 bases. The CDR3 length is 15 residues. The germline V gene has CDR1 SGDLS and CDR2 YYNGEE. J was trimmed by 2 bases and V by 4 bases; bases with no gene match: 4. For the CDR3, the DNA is TGTGCCAGCAGCCCAACAGGGGGCGCCTACAATGAGCAGTTCTTC. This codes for CASSPTGGAYNEQFF. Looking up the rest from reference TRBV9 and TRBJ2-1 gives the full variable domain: DSGVTQTPKHLITATGQRVTLRCSPRSGDLSVYWYQQSLDQGLQFLIQYYNGEERAKGNILERFSAQQFPDLHSELNLSSLELGDSALYFCASSPTGGAYNEQFFGPGTRLTVL.

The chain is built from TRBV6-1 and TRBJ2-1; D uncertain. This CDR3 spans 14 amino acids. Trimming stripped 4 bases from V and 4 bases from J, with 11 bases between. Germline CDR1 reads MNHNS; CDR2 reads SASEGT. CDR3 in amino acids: CASSAYLIYNEQFF. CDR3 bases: TGTGCCAGCAGTGCGTATTTAATTTACAATGAGCAGTTCTTC.

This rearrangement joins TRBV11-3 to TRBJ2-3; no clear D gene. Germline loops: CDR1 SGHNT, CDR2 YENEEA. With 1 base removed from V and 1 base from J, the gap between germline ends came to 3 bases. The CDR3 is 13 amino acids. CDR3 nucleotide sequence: TGTGCCAGCAGCTTAGCGGGCACAGATACGCAGTATTTT. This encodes CASSLAGTDTQYF.

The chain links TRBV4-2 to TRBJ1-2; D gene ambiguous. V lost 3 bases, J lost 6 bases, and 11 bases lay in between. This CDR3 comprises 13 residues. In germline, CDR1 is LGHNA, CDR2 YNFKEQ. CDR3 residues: CASSHYNEDGYTF. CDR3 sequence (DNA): TGTGCCAGCAGCCACTACAATGAGGATGGCTACACCTTC.

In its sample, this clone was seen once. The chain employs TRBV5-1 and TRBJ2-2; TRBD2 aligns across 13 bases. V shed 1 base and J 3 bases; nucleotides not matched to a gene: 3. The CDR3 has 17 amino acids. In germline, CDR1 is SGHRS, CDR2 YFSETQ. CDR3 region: CASSLSLAGGDTGELFF. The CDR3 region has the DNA TGCGCCAGCAGCTTGTCACTAGCGGGAGGGGACACCGGGGAGCTGTTTTTT.

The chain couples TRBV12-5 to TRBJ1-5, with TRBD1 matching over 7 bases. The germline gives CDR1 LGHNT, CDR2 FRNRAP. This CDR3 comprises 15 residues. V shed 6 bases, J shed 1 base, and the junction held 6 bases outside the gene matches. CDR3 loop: CASGSGQSSNQPQHF. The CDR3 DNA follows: TGTGCTAGTGGCTCGGGACAGTCAAGCAATCAGCCCCAGCATTTT.

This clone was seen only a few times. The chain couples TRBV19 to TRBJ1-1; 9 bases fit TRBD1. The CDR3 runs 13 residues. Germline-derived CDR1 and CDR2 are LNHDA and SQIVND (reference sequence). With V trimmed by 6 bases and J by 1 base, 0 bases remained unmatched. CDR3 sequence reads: CASRQGANTEAFF. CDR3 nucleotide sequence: TGTGCCAGTAGACAGGGGGCGAACACTGAAGCTTTCTTT.

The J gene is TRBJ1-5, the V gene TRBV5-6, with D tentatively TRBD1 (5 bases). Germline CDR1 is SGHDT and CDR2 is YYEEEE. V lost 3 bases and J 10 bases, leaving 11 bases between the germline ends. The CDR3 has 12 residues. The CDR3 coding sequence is TGTGCCAGCAGCTCGACCAGGGAACCCCAGCATTTT. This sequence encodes CASSSTREPQHF.